This T cell receptor (delta chain) is from a study of gamma-delta T cells after stem cell transplantation. TCRdb processed the RT-PCR reads again with the CATT caller. In the table there are more than 2,500 delta-chain clones, approximately 22% of which are singletons. This clone occurred a few times. TCRdb's entry gives the protein of a much larger clone, which mismatches this DNA's translation at residue 4, likely from a read error; the protein reported here is translated from the DNA. The germline V gene encodes CDR1 GEAIGNYY and CDR2 EKD. V shed 5 bases and J shed 1 base, with 19 bases lying between them. The CDR3 has 16 amino acids.

Sequencing was carried out using gamma-delta T cells. V and J are TRDV2 and TRDJ1; tentatively, D is TRDD3 (6 bases). The source is a human donor. It is not recorded whose cells these are; they may come from a transplant donor. The CDR3 region has the DNA TGTGCCTGTGGCAGCAATGGGGGCCCCCGCACCGATAAACTCATCTTT. Its protein is CACGSNGGPRTDKLIF.